The 9 T cell receptor beta chains reported below all come from one sample, sequenced in a study of beta chain features in type 1 diabetes. Antigens of these TCRs are unknown. Investigators reverse transcribed all isolated RNA, so they sequenced expressed TCRB transcripts. Clones were read by immunoSEQ multiplex PCR, and TCRdb kept only the in-frame ones, dropping some. The sample lists 600,000 or so clones; over 12% were seen once. Overall study results and limits: TCRB CDR3 length was moderately but significantly reduced in all four CD4+ subsets of Type 1 diabetes patients.

The material sequenced was naive CD4+ T cells from blood. The receptors come from a man younger than 35 with type 1 diabetes.

This clone occurred a few times. The chain joins TRBV29-1 to TRBJ2-1; 8 bases align to TRBD1. The germline V gene has CDR1 SQVTM and CDR2 ANQGSEA. CDR3 length equals 13 residues. Trimming removed 4 bases from V and 7 bases from J; junction bases left unmatched: 6. The CDR3 is CSVAGGGANEQFF. CDR3 DNA sequence: TGCAGCGTTGCAGGGGGCGGTGCTAATGAGCAGTTCTTC.

This clone was seen a handful of times. The chain is built from TRBV6-5 and TRBJ2-3; possibly TRBD2 for D (6 bases). Per the germline V gene, CDR1 is MNHEY and CDR2 is SVGAGI. CDR3 length: 14 residues. Deletions cut 0 bases from V and 5 bases from J, with 9 bases between. For the CDR3, the DNA is TGTGCCAGCAGTTACTCGGAGGGCAGAGATACGCAGTATTTT. Amino acids: CASSYSEGRDTQYF.

This clone was seen a handful of times. CDR3 residues: CASSSGLAGLIYEQYF. CDR3 DNA: TGTGCCAGCAGTTCGGGACTAGCGGGGTTGATCTACGAGCAGTACTTC. The rearrangement uses TRBV27 and TRBJ2-7; 13 nucleotides agree with TRBD2. This CDR3 region has 16 residues. The trim removed 4 bases at V and 3 bases at J, leaving 6 bases unmatched. Germline lookup yields CDR1 MNHEY and CDR2 SMNVEV (reference sequence).

The V call is TRBV29-1, the J call TRBJ2-5; D might be TRBD1 or TRBD2, each matching 5 bases. The germline CDR1 and CDR2 sequences are SQVTM and ANQGSEA. This CDR3 is built from 12 residues. V was shortened by 6 bases and J by 3 bases, with 11 bases between the two germline ends. The CDR3 nucleotides read TGCAGCGTCATGCAGGGAGAAGAGACCCAGTACTTC. This encodes CSVMQGEETQYF.

This chain connects TRBV25-1 to TRBJ1-1; maybe TRBD1 (6 bases). The ends were cut back, 3 bases at V and 1 base at J, with 12 bases in the middle. CDR1 is MGHDK, CDR2 SYGVNS, per germline. This CDR3 is 15 amino acids long. CDR3 residues: CASSDPKTGNTEAFF. Written as DNA, the CDR3 is TGTGCCAGCAGTGATCCTAAGACAGGGAACACTGAAGCTTTCTTT.

The chain is built from TRBV7-2 and TRBJ1-1; 9 bases agree with TRBD1. CDR3 length: 15 residues. CDR1 and CDR2 (germline): SGHTA, FQGNSA. Unmatched junction bases numbered 4, after V lost 5 bases and J lost 0 bases. The CDR3 sequence is CASSDGQGMNTEAFF. DNA of the CDR3: TGTGCCAGCAGCGATGGACAGGGGATGAACACTGAAGCTTTCTTT.

This clone was seen more than once but under ten times. The chain links TRBV15 to TRBJ2-3; D is unresolved. The germline V gene has CDR1 LNHNV and CDR2 YYDKDF (reference sequence). The V gene lost 1 base and the J gene lost 0 bases, with 8 bases spanning the gap. The CDR3 extends over 15 amino acids. CDR3 DNA: TGTGCCACCAGCAGAGCCCCCCAGAGCACAGATACGCAGTATTTT. As protein: CATSRAPQSTDTQYF.

This clone was detected a few times. This chain joins TRBV25-1 and TRBJ2-2, with D perhaps TRBD1 (6 bases). Per germline, CDR1 MGHDK and CDR2 SYGVNS. The CDR3 spans 17 residues. V was trimmed by 3 bases and J by 7 bases, leaving 21 bases between them. CDR3 in amino acids: CASSDRGQGGVRGELFF. The CDR3 nucleotides read TGTGCCAGCAGTGACCGCGGGCAAGGGGGAGTTCGCGGGGAGCTGTTTTTT.

A few counts support this clone. The chain has TRBV30 and TRBJ2-3, with D unclear. V gave up 1 base and J gave up 5 bases, with 10 bases separating them. This CDR3 comprises 13 residues. Germline V gene sequence: CDR1 GTSNPN, CDR2 SVGIG (reference sequence). CDR3 protein: CAWSEGRRDTQYF. The CDR3 bases are TGTGCCTGGAGTGAGGGCCGGAGAGATACGCAGTATTTT.